The entry below gives a single T cell receptor beta chain sequence along with its context. In terms of age and location, participants ranged from about 18 to 90 years and lived in roughly 22 US areas. Cohort placement rested on clinical history that participants reported themselves. The sample comes from a study of blood T cell repertoires in COVID-19. Profiling relied on immunoSEQ multiplex PCR, and the TCRdb table lists in-frame clones only, not all of them. This sample has around 250,000 clones, with around 85% found just once. Trimming left V 4 bases short and J 5 bases short, with 20 bases between. The CDR3 extends over 16 amino acids. CDR1 is WNHNN and CDR2 is SYGVQD in the germline V gene (reference sequence).

The receptor comes from a woman between 50 and 59 years old with acute COVID-19. This chain connects TRBV10-1 to TRBJ1-2; possibly TRBD1 for D (6 bases). Sequencing was performed on PBMCs or T cells enriched from blood (not recorded which). The CDR3 DNA sequence: TGCGCCAGCAGTGGGCTCAGGGGCCCAGGGAAGTATGGCTACACCTTC. Translated, it gives CASSGLRGPGKYGYTF.